The 5 T cell receptor beta chains listed next were all sequenced from one sample in a study of T-cell memory formation after mild COVID-19. In TCRdb, the 5' RACE reads were re-called with MiXCR into one record per CDR3 protein. The table lists around 130,000 distinct CDR3 sequences, approximately 15% of them singletons. The sequenced sample consisted of PBMCs or a T cell subset sorted from them (not recorded which). The receptors originated from a man between 18 and 29 years old who had mild COVID-19 (a few samples of this study predate the infection). Cell type and time point are not known.

This clonotype has more than one count but fewer than ten. This rearrangement joins TRBV7-8 to TRBJ2-7; D is undetermined. There are 15 residues in the CDR3. V lost 3 bases to trimming and J lost 9 bases, with 21 bases between them. Germline lookup yields CDR1 SGHVS and CDR2 FQNEAQ. Written as DNA, the CDR3 is TGTGCCAGCAGCTTCGAGATGAACCCTACCGGTTTGCAGTACTTC. As protein: CASSFEMNPTGLQYF.

This clonotype was counted many times. The rearrangement uses TRBV12-3 or TRBV12-4 and TRBJ1-1, with unresolved D. The CDR3 covers 14 residues. V lost 6 bases and J 1 base, leaving 12 bases between the germline ends. The CDR3 loop is CASRVSGSNTEAFF. Written as DNA, the CDR3 is TGTGCCAGCAGGGTGTCGGGATCGAACACTGAAGCTTTCTTT.

This clonotype was counted a few times. The chain has TRBV20-1 and TRBJ2-3; unclear D gene. V shed 4 bases and J shed 0 bases, with 8 bases lying between them. Germline loops: CDR1 DFQATT, CDR2 SNEGSKA (reference sequence). The CDR3 consists of 13 residues. CDR3 bases: TGCAGTGCTAAGGGCCCTAGCACAGATACGCAGTATTTT. It translates to CSAKGPSTDTQYF.

The gene calls are TRBV6-1 and TRBJ2-7; D is ambiguous. The germline CDR1 and CDR2 sequences are MNHNS and SASEGT. The ends were cut back, 4 bases at V and 5 bases at J, with 12 bases in the middle. This CDR3 is 13 amino acids long. CDR3 DNA: TGTGCCAGCAGTGTATCGGCCTGGGACGAGCAGTACGTC. Its protein is CASSVSAWDEQYV.

This clonotype has more than one count but fewer than ten. This rearrangement joins TRBV7-2 to TRBJ2-7; no reliable D call. V lost 5 bases and J 0 bases, leaving 23 bases between the germline ends. This CDR3 contains 18 residues. Germline V CDR1 and CDR2: SGHTA, FQGNSA. In DNA, the CDR3 is TGTGCCAGCAGCAAAACGGCCCGTTTTTGGGATAGCTCCTACGAGCAGTACTTC. Protein product: CASSKTARFWDSSYEQYF.